Shown below are 23 T cell receptor beta chains from a single sample sequenced in a study of T cells in Graves' hyperthyroidism and ophthalmopathy. RNA transcripts provided the source from which TCR beta CDR3 regions were amplified. HTBI primers drove first-round RT-PCR of the TCR CDR3. TCRdb reprocessed the multiplex PCR reads with MiXCR, giving one entry per CDR3 protein. Among hundreds of thousands of distinct CDR3 sequences listed, approximately 16% were seen once. The sample taken for sequencing was blood. Receptor source: a woman aged 40 to 49 with Graves' ophthalmopathy.

The chain combines TRBV5-1 with TRBJ2-4; D may correspond to TRBD1 or TRBD2 (5 bases each). Germline V lookup: CDR1 SGHRS, CDR2 YFSETQ. This CDR3 is built from 17 residues. Between the trimmed V and J ends, which lost 0 bases and 2 bases, there was a span of 15 bases. CDR3 DNA: TGCGCCAGCAGCTTGGCGAACCTTGGGGGTTCCAAAAACATTCAGTACTTC. It yields the protein CASSLANLGGSKNIQYF.

This clonotype has only one observation. The chain links TRBV7-3 to TRBJ2-2; 7 bases align to TRBD1. Germline CDR1 is SGHTA and CDR2 is FQGTGA. V shed 5 bases and J 4 bases; nucleotides not matched to a gene: 10. The CDR3 runs 16 residues. The CDR3 here is CASSPRPGQSTGELFF. The DNA of the CDR3 is TGTGCCAGCAGCCCGCGTCCGGGACAGAGCACCGGGGAGCTGTTTTTT.

Ten or more counts support this clonotype. The chain combines TRBV27 with TRBJ2-5; D unclear. Looked up from germline, CDR1 is MNHEY and CDR2 is SMNVEV (reference sequence). Trimming removed 5 bases at V and 2 bases at J, with 18 bases between. The CDR3 spans 16 residues. In DNA, the CDR3 is TGTGCCAGCAGTCCCTGGGCGGCCGGATTACAAGAGACCCAGTACTTC. Residues: CASSPWAAGLQETQYF.

This clonotype has ten or more counts. The CDR3 DNA reads as TGCAGTGCTAGGTGGAGAGTGGGCGCTGAAGCTTTCTTT. It is translated as CSARWRVGAEAFF. This chain joins TRBV20-1 and TRBJ1-1; no firm D call. V was shortened by 3 bases and J by 6 bases, with 14 bases between the two germline ends. The CDR3 is made up of 13 amino acids. CDR1 is DFQATT and CDR2 is SNEGSKA in the germline V gene (reference sequence).

This clonotype was found many times. This chain connects TRBV6-1 to TRBJ2-1, with a tentative D call TRBD1 (5 bases). Trimming pared 6 bases from V and 5 bases from J, leaving 14 bases between. The CDR3 covers 14 residues. Germline CDR1 and CDR2: MNHNS and SASEGT. CDR3 loop: CASSRNQGNNEQFF. CDR3 sequence (DNA): TGTGCCAGCAGCCGTAACCAGGGCAACAATGAGCAGTTCTTC.

The table lists this clonotype with a few counts. The chain is built from TRBV20-1 and TRBJ2-3, with D unresolved. There are 12 residues in the CDR3. Germline CDR1 reads DFQATT; CDR2 reads SNEGSKA (reference sequence). V lost 6 bases and J lost 7, with 14 bases in between. The CDR3 region has the DNA TGCAGTGCCTTGGACCGCCCGAATACGCAGTATTTT. Protein: CSALDRPNTQYF.

This clonotype came up a few times. This chain uses TRBV20-1 with TRBJ2-7; a possible D gene is TRBD2 (6 bases). CDR3 length equals 14 residues. With 6 bases removed from V and 5 bases from J, the gap between germline ends came to 20 bases. Germline V gives CDR1 DFQATT, CDR2 SNEGSKA (reference sequence). CDR3 protein: CSAGSGALFNEQYF. DNA of the CDR3: TGCAGTGCCGGCTCGGGAGCCTTATTCAACGAGCAGTACTTC.

This clonotype was recorded at least ten times. The chain carries TRBV5-1 and TRBJ1-1; 9 bases agree with TRBD1. V shed 3 bases, J shed 6 bases, and the junction held 6 bases outside the gene matches. The CDR3 spans 14 residues. Per the germline V gene, CDR1 is SGHRS and CDR2 is YFSETQ. CDR3 amino acids: CASSWGQGRAEAFF. CDR3 DNA sequence: TGCGCCAGCAGCTGGGGACAGGGAAGGGCTGAAGCTTTCTTT.

The genes are TRBV29-1 and TRBJ2-1; either TRBD1 or TRBD2 may supply D (5 bases each). V was trimmed by 5 bases and J by 4 bases, leaving 15 bases between them. Germline values: CDR1 SQVTM, CDR2 ANQGSEA. The CDR3 runs to 14 residues. DNA for the CDR3: TGCAGCGTTTCCGCAGGGACCCTTTACAATGAGCAGTTCTTC. Its translation: CSVSAGTLYNEQFF.

This clonotype occurred a few times. The V and J genes are TRBV20-1 and TRBJ2-3; 10 bases map to TRBD2. CDR1 and CDR2 (germline): DFQATT, SNEGSKA (reference sequence). The CDR3 is made up of 16 amino acids. With 2 bases clipped from V and 2 bases from J, the junction kept 7 bases outside the gene matches. The CDR3 sequence is CSARNRLAGYTDTQYF. DNA for the CDR3: TGCAGTGCTAGAAACAGACTAGCGGGTTACACAGATACGCAGTATTTT.

This clonotype has a handful of counts. The V call is TRBV20-1, the J call TRBJ2-7, with D possibly TRBD1 on 6 matching bases. This CDR3 has 11 amino acids. V lost 5 bases, J lost 7 bases, and 12 bases lay in between. Germline V gives CDR1 DFQATT, CDR2 SNEGSKA (reference sequence). The CDR3 loop is CSAWTDREQYF. The CDR3 nucleotides are TGCAGTGCTTGGACAGATCGGGAGCAGTACTTC.

In this sample, this clonotype turned up many times. The chain joins TRBV28 to TRBJ2-7, with D tentatively TRBD1 (5 bases). Germline V gene lookup returns CDR1 MDHEN and CDR2 SYDVKM. This CDR3 comprises 18 residues. Trimming removed 6 bases at V and 3 bases at J, with 27 bases between. The CDR3 DNA follows: TGTGCCAGCAGCCACTGGAGTTGGGGAAGTGGGGCAAGCTACGAGCAGTACTTC. Amino acids: CASSHWSWGSGASYEQYF.

In this sample, this clonotype turned up many times. The rearrangement uses TRBV7-3 and TRBJ2-1; the D is unclear. The length of the CDR3 is 13 residues. V was shortened by 5 bases and J by 6 bases, with 11 bases between the two germline ends. Germline assignment: CDR1 SGHTA and CDR2 FQGTGA. The CDR3 DNA reads TGTGCCAGCAGCGTAGACCCGTTCAATGAGCAGTTCTTC. Translating it yields CASSVDPFNEQFF.

The V call is TRBV7-2, the J call TRBJ2-7; D possibly corresponds to TRBD1 (5 bases). The CDR3 spans 14 residues. The V gene lost 5 bases and the J gene lost 2 bases, with 13 bases spanning the gap. The germline gives CDR1 SGHTA, CDR2 FQGNSA. The CDR3 sequence is CASSPRTKAYEQYF. The CDR3 DNA follows: TGTGCCAGCAGCCCTCGGACAAAGGCCTACGAGCAGTACTTC.

This clonotype has at least ten counts. The chain joins TRBV6-1 to TRBJ1-5; 7 nucleotides agree with TRBD1. The CDR3 covers 14 residues. Trimming cost V 6 bases and J 6 bases; bases outside gene matches: 8. Germline V lookup: CDR1 MNHNS, CDR2 SASEGT. Here the CDR3 DNA reads TGTGCCAGCAGGATAACAGGGGCGGGTCAGCCCCAGCATTTT. Protein: CASRITGAGQPQHF.

This clonotype was seen only a few times. The rearrangement uses TRBV15 and TRBJ1-4; D unclear. The germline V and J ends were trimmed by 0 bases and 8 bases, with 13 bases remaining between them. From germline, CDR1 is LNHNV and CDR2 YYDKDF (reference sequence). The CDR3 runs 15 residues. CDR3 residues: CATSRDTDNWEKLFF. The CDR3 nucleotides are TGTGCCACCAGCAGAGATACGGATAACTGGGAAAAACTGTTTTTT.

The J gene is TRBJ2-1, the V gene TRBV5-4, with TRBD1 matching over 7 bases. With V trimmed by 3 bases and J by 3 bases, 9 bases remained unmatched. Germline V gene data show CDR1 as SGHNT and CDR2 as YYREEE (reference sequence). CDR3 length equals 16 residues. As DNA, the CDR3 is TGTGCCAGCAGCTCCCCCGGACAGGTGGACTACAATGAGCAGTTCTTC. This sequence encodes CASSSPGQVDYNEQFF.

The CDR3 protein is CASNGRATDEQYF. CDR3 in DNA: TGTGCCAGCAACGGGCGGGCCACCGACGAGCAGTACTTC. The chain employs TRBV28 and TRBJ2-7, with D maybe TRBD2 (5 bases). With 7 bases removed from V and 5 bases from J, the gap between germline ends came to 15 bases. The germline gives CDR1 MDHEN, CDR2 SYDVKM. The CDR3 loop spans 13 amino acids.

This clonotype was found a few times. The chain combines TRBV29-1 with TRBJ2-7; D perhaps matches TRBD2 (6 bases). The CDR3 covers 15 residues. With 6 bases removed from V and 0 bases from J, the gap between germline ends came to 18 bases. Germline values: CDR1 SQVTM, CDR2 ANQGSEA. This chain's CDR3 is CSVKGGERSSYEQYF. As DNA, the CDR3 is TGCAGCGTCAAAGGCGGGGAAAGGAGCTCCTACGAGCAGTACTTC.

This clonotype was found many times. This rearrangement joins TRBV16 to TRBJ2-7; D unresolved. This CDR3 spans 14 amino acids. V lost 2 bases to trimming and J lost 2 bases, with 10 bases between them. Per the germline V gene, CDR1 is KGHSY and CDR2 is FQNENV. CDR3 sequence: CASSQAASAYEQYF. In nucleotides, the CDR3 is TGTGCCAGCAGCCAAGCCGCGTCGGCCTACGAGCAGTACTTC.

This clonotype was counted at least ten times. The J gene is TRBJ2-7, the V gene TRBV6-5, with 11 bases fitting TRBD1. Trimming at V came to 0 bases and at J to 3 bases, leaving 4 bases not matched to a gene. This CDR3 is 16 amino acids long. Looked up from germline, CDR1 is MNHEY and CDR2 is SVGAGI. In nucleotides, the CDR3 is TGTGCCAGCAGTTACTCTTGGGGACAGGGGGTCTACGAGCAGTACTTC. This gives the protein CASSYSWGQGVYEQYF.

This clonotype was detected ten times or more. The chain links TRBV5-1 to TRBJ2-3; 10 nucleotides line up with TRBD2. V shed 3 bases, J shed 3 bases, and the junction held 13 bases outside the gene matches. Germline V gene lookup returns CDR1 SGHRS and CDR2 YFSETQ. The CDR3 extends over 18 amino acids. The CDR3 region is CASSSRGVLAGATDTQYF. CDR3 DNA sequence: TGCGCCAGCAGCTCCCGCGGGGTCCTAGCGGGAGCTACAGATACGCAGTATTTT.

This clonotype was seen repeatedly, ten times or more. The chain uses TRBV3-1 and TRBJ2-3, with D unclear. The CDR3 contains 14 residues. Trimming took 0 bases from V and 1 from J, leaving 5 bases between them. Germline V CDR1 and CDR2: LGHDT, YNNKEL (reference sequence). In DNA, the CDR3 is TGTGCCAGCAGCCAAGATTTTGGCACAGATACGCAGTATTTT. Protein: CASSQDFGTDTQYF.